The sequence of this T cell receptor beta chain was determined in a study of CD8+CD57+ T cells in acquired aplastic anemia (dated by TCRdb to the late 2010s). Regarding the study in general: DNA extracted from sorted CD4+ and CD8+ cells had a mean of about 3.2 ug, with a range of roughly 0.2 to 30 ug. CD8+CD57+ expansion was defined as a frequency above the mean frequency observed in healthy subjects. The study at large found these results: Although 25 to 30 CD8+ CDR3 sequences were shared by patients and controls, these sequences appeared highly expressed in patients and within the immunodominant clones of patients. CD8+ Simpson's diversity did not differ significantly between patients and healthy controls (P=0.060).

Flow cytometry had shown CD8+CD57+ cell expansion in the patients selected for sequencing. Every patient had severe acquired aplastic anemia, diagnosed using the International Study of Aplastic Anemia and Agranulocytosis and Camitta criteria. No therapy had been received by the patients at the time of blood sampling. TCR repertoires of sorted CD4+ and CD8+ blood T cells from severe aplastic anemia patients and healthy subjects were deep-sequenced in the study. Patients were enrolled under clinicaltrials.gov protocols 00001620, 01623167, 00001397, 00071045, 00081523 and 00961064 in the USA. Ficoll-Paque density gradient centrifugation was used to isolate peripheral blood mononuclear cells. Before DNA extraction, CD4+ and CD8+ T cells were sorted with FACS or magnetic beads. Per the germline V gene (reference sequence), LNHNV is the CDR1 and YYDKDF is the CDR2. The CDR3 goes from the cysteine to the phenylalanine over 14 residues. Of all the DNA, just the CDR3 is kept, 42 bases in frame from base 1. The V and J ends are trimmed by 0 bases and 2 bases, leaving 8 bases between them.

A remark on this clonotype: The clone's antigen remains unknown. No base quality values were provided; no much bigger clone lies one nucleotide off.

Genomic DNA was used as template for profiling of TCR beta VDJ combinations and CDR3 sequences. An Illumina HiSeq 2000 was used for TCR repertoire sequencing. Under the source paper's analysis protocol: Repertoire assessment relied on Simpson's diversity index, CDR3 size and DJ length profiles, and TRBV/TRBJ rearrangement plots. Whichever DNA sequence was most abundant in the deep sequencing data was defined as the immunodominant clone. CDR3 amino acid sequences were screened for sharing across subjects and compared with published repertoires and the VDJdb database. TCRdb reran the public reads through fastp at Q25 and MiXCR, keeping productive beta chains. Rows matching on CDR3 protein sequence are summarized as one entry with the most common DNA and genes. For this entry, the V and J calls and clone size follow TCRdb and not the study's own pipeline. The sample data list 250,000 to 350,000 distinct CDR3 sequences, and 56% of these were observed just once. The ten top clones hold under 1.5% of the sample.

The sequencing input was sorted CD4+, CD8+, or CD8+CD57+ T cells (not recorded which) from PBMCs. The source is a human donor with aplastic anemia. The chain was built from TRBV15 and TRBJ2-7; the D gene remains uncertain. The CDR3 sequence is CATSRDRAAYEQYF. DNA sequence: TGTGCCACCAGCAGAGATAGGGCAGCCTACGAGCAGTACTTC.